Shown below are 21 T cell receptor beta chains from a single sample sequenced in a study of T cell changes during pregnancy in multiple sclerosis. This table comes from immunoSEQ multiplex PCR, and its TCRdb copy is limited to in-frame clones, with some not included. This sample carries under 80,000 clones, around nine tenths of them seen once, and the ten largest clones take over 3.5%. The sample consisted of peripheral blood, taken after pregnancy. The origin of the receptors is a female donor in good health, enrolled as a control in a pregnancy study.

The CDR3 DNA is TGCAGCGTTGAAGGCAGGGGCCACGAGCAGTACTTC. Translation gives CSVEGRGHEQYF. The rearrangement links TRBV29-1 to TRBJ2-7; D may be TRBD1 (6 bases). The germline V and J ends were trimmed by 1 base and 5 bases, with 9 bases remaining between them. Germline assignment: CDR1 SQVTM and CDR2 ANQGSEA. CDR3 length: 12 amino acids.

The chain is built from TRBV4-1 and TRBJ1-5; TRBD1 might be the D (6 bases). There are 13 residues in the CDR3. Germline V gene lookup returns CDR1 MGHRA and CDR2 YSYEKL. V was pared by 4 bases and J by 8 bases, with 12 bases between. CDR3 DNA sequence: TGCGCCAGCAGCCGGGTGGGGGCTGAGCCCCAGCATTTT. Translating gives CASSRVGAEPQHF.

The gene calls are TRBV27 and TRBJ1-4, with D unclear. V lost 3 bases and J lost 0, with 11 bases in between. Germline CDR1 reads MNHEY; CDR2 reads SMNVEV (reference sequence). The CDR3 runs to 16 residues. The CDR3: CASSLRGFATNEKLFF. CDR3 in DNA: TGTGCCAGCAGTTTGCGGGGTTTTGCAACTAATGAAAAACTGTTTTTT.

The V gene is TRBV19, the J gene TRBJ2-7; 10 bases fit TRBD2. The CDR3 runs 14 residues. The germline gives CDR1 LNHDA, CDR2 SQIVND (reference sequence). J was trimmed by 2 bases and V by 2 bases; bases with no gene match: 0. In nucleotides, the CDR3 is TGTGCCAGTAGTATAAGCGGGGGGGCCTACGAGCAGTACTTC. Translated, it gives CASSISGGAYEQYF.

The CDR3 region is CASSRGQSTDTQYF. The CDR3 DNA follows: TGTGCCAGCAGCCGAGGACAGAGCACAGATACGCAGTATTTT. The rearrangement joins TRBV5-4 to TRBJ2-3; a weak D match, TRBD1 (6 bases). Germline loops: CDR1 SGHNT, CDR2 YYREEE (reference sequence). The CDR3 has 14 residues. The V and J ends lost 4 bases and 0 bases respectively, with 9 bases between them.

The chain has TRBV7-9 and TRBJ1-6; tentative D call: TRBD1 (6 bases). The germline gives CDR1 SEHNR, CDR2 FQNEAQ (reference sequence). CDR3 length equals 15 residues. Trimming left V 0 bases short and J 6 bases short, with 9 bases between. CDR3 amino acids: CASSLASGVNSPLHF. The CDR3 DNA sequence: TGTGCCAGCAGCTTAGCGTCAGGGGTTAATTCACCCCTCCACTTT.

V is TRBV7-9 and J is TRBJ2-1; TRBD2 aligns across 13 bases. V gave up 1 base and J gave up 6 bases; unmatched junction bases: 6. The CDR3 loop spans 17 amino acids. Germline-derived CDR1 and CDR2 are SEHNR and FQNEAQ (reference sequence). The CDR3 loop reads CASSLGGLAGRRNEQFF. The CDR3 coding sequence is TGTGCCAGCAGCTTAGGGGGACTAGCGGGAAGGCGCAATGAGCAGTTCTTC.

The rearrangement joins TRBV7-9 to TRBJ2-7, with TRBD2 matching over 7 bases. J gave up 0 bases and V 3 bases, and 2 bases lay outside the gene matches. Germline V CDR1 and CDR2: SEHNR, FQNEAQ (reference sequence). CDR3 size: 14 residues. CDR3 nucleotides: TGTGCCAGCAGCTTTGAGCGGGGCTCCTACGAGCAGTACTTC. Its translation is CASSFERGSYEQYF.

The chain recombines TRBV9 with TRBJ1-4; 8 bases agree with TRBD1. This CDR3 comprises 14 residues. Germline assignment: CDR1 SGDLS and CDR2 YYNGEE. Trimming took 3 bases from V and 6 from J; bases not matched to a gene: 4. DNA for the CDR3: TGTGCCAGCAGCGCATCAGGGGGCGATGAAAAACTGTTTTTT. As protein: CASSASGGDEKLFF.

This rearrangement joins TRBV18 to TRBJ2-7, with D possibly being TRBD2 (5 bases). The CDR3 runs to 14 residues. The V end lost 2 bases, the J end lost 6 bases, and 14 bases lay between the germline ends. Looked up from germline, CDR1 is KGHSH and CDR2 is LQKENI. The CDR3 protein is CASSPRSGTSEQYF. DNA for the CDR3: TGTGCCAGCTCACCAAGGAGTGGAACTAGCGAGCAGTACTTC.

V is TRBV18 and J is TRBJ2-1, with D maybe TRBD2 (5 bases). The CDR3 consists of 15 residues. Trimming removed 3 bases at V and 0 bases at J, with 9 bases between. Germline CDR1 and CDR2: KGHSH and LQKENI. CDR3 protein: CASSPIGSSYNEQFF. The CDR3, as DNA: TGTGCCAGCTCACCGATAGGGAGCTCCTACAATGAGCAGTTCTTC. Full variable domain (remainder filled in from reference TRBV18 and TRBJ2-1): NAGVMQNPRHLVRRRGQEARLRCSPMKGHSHVYWYRQLPEEGLKFMVYLQKENIIDESGMPKERFSAEFPKEGPSILRIQQVVRGDSAAYFCASSPIGSSYNEQFFGPGTRLTVL.

This clone was observed a handful of times. The J gene is TRBJ1-6, the V gene TRBV7-9, with 8 nucleotides matching TRBD1. V shed 5 bases and J 7 bases; nucleotides not matched to a gene: 4. Per the germline V gene, CDR1 is SEHNR and CDR2 is FQNEAQ (reference sequence). The CDR3 spans 14 residues. CDR3 sequence reads: CASSLGQENSPLHF. The CDR3 region has the DNA TGTGCCAGCAGCCTGGGACAGGAGAATTCACCCCTCCACTTT.

V usage is TRBV27 and J usage is TRBJ1-4; 7 bases map to TRBD1. Germline CDR1 reads MNHEY; CDR2 reads SMNVEV (reference sequence). The ends lost 3 bases at V and 8 bases at J; junction bases unmatched: 3. The CDR3 spans 13 residues. CDR3 residues: CASSLRGQEKLFF. As DNA, the CDR3 is TGTGCCAGCAGTTTGAGGGGGCAGGAAAAACTGTTTTTT.

The chain has TRBV10-3 and TRBJ1-4; TRBD1 agrees at 9 bases. V lost 5 bases, J lost 7 bases, and 5 bases stayed unmatched. The V gene's germline CDR1 is ENHRY and CDR2 SYGVKD. This CDR3 is 14 amino acids long. The CDR3 DNA is TGTGCCATCAGTACCGGGACAGGGAGTGAAAAACTGTTTTTT. It yields the protein CAISTGTGSEKLFF.

This rearrangement joins TRBV19 to TRBJ1-2; 7 bases map to TRBD1. Germline CDR1 is LNHDA and CDR2 is SQIVND (reference sequence). The V gene end was trimmed by 4 bases and the J gene end by 2 bases; junction bases not matched to a gene: 7. The CDR3 is made up of 15 amino acids. CDR3 nucleotide sequence: TGTGCCAGTAGTACCTTTGAGACAGGGAACTATGGCTACACCTTC. Its translation is CASSTFETGNYGYTF.

The chain links TRBV16 to TRBJ2-7; TRBD2 matches 15 bases. V dropped 4 bases and J dropped 6; count of bases not matched to a gene: 7. CDR3 length equals 16 residues. Per the germline V gene, CDR1 is KGHSY and CDR2 is FQNENV. CDR3 region: CASSLRTSGRAGEQYF. CDR3 nucleotides: TGTGCCAGCAGCCTTCGGACTAGCGGGAGGGCCGGCGAGCAGTACTTC.

The chain uses TRBV4-2 and TRBJ2-3, with D possibly matching TRBD2 (5 bases). The V and J ends lost 1 base and 6 bases respectively, with 14 bases between them. Germline V gene data show CDR1 as LGHNA and CDR2 as YNFKEQ. The CDR3 extends over 15 amino acids. The CDR3 DNA sequence: TGTGCCAGCAGCCAAGCCAGCGACCGAGGGGATACGCAGTATTTT. Encoded protein: CASSQASDRGDTQYF.

The chain links TRBV6-4 to TRBJ2-7; TRBD1 aligns across 11 bases. CDR1 and CDR2 from the germline V gene are MRHNA and SNTAGT. Unmatched junction bases numbered 17, after V lost 7 bases and J lost 0 bases. This CDR3 contains 19 residues. CDR3 in amino acids: CASTGRDRGYTLSSYEQYF. In nucleotides, the CDR3 is TGTGCCAGCACGGGTCGGGACAGGGGGTATACTTTGTCCTCCTACGAGCAGTACTTC.

The genes are TRBV6-5 and TRBJ1-4; tentatively, D is TRBD1 (5 bases). CDR1 is MNHEY, CDR2 SVGAGI, per germline. The CDR3 has 16 residues. The V gene lost 4 bases and the J gene lost 7 bases, with 19 bases spanning the gap. CDR3 sequence: CASSSTAGGGGEKLFF. Here the CDR3 DNA reads TGTGCCAGCAGTTCCACCGCGGGTGGGGGAGGTGAAAAACTGTTTTTT.

V gene TRBV6-4 combines with J gene TRBJ1-4; 9 bases match TRBD1. The germline gives CDR1 MRHNA, CDR2 SNTAGT. The junction had 11 bases not matched to a gene; V was cut back by 5 bases and J by 7 bases. There are 16 residues in the CDR3. CDR3: CASSHDPGTGPEKLFF. The CDR3, as DNA: TGTGCCAGCAGTCACGACCCCGGGACAGGGCCTGAAAAACTGTTTTTT.

V usage is TRBV6-4 and J usage is TRBJ2-7, with TRBD2 identical over 9 bases. This CDR3 has 15 residues. Unmatched junction bases numbered 8, after V lost 5 bases and J lost 3 bases. In germline, CDR1 is MRHNA, CDR2 SNTAGT. As DNA, the CDR3 is TGTGCCAGCAGTCCCGGGGTAGCGGGGGTCTACGAGCAGTACTTC. Translating gives CASSPGVAGVYEQYF.